The source of this T cell receptor (beta chain) is a study of response to subunit inactivated influenza vaccine. Study observations and caveats: A suggestion made by the authors is that each seasonal influenza vaccination recruits few new T cells.

The V segment lost 7 bases and the J segment 1 base; nucleotides outside the gene matches: 11. From germline, CDR1 is SQVTM and CDR2 ANQGSEA. The CDR3 covers 17 residues. Each CDR3 protein is one row after TCRdb ran MiXCR on the RT-PCR reads. In the table there are hundreds of thousands of distinct CDR3 sequences, less than 8% of which are singletons. This clonotype was observed many times. Its antigen is unidentified. The sample was PBMCs from blood, taken around 25 months after vaccination. This TCR was sampled from a man between 50 and 70 years old who received an inactivated influenza vaccine. The chain recombines TRBV29-1 with TRBJ2-2, with 11 bases fitting TRBD2. The CDR3 protein is CSALGASGRLNTGELFF. CDR3 DNA: TGCAGCGCCCTGGGGGCTAGCGGGAGGCTGAACACCGGGGAGCTGTTTTTT.